This paragraph covers one T cell receptor beta chain sequence. The same CDR3 arises from other DNA sequences in this sample as well. The sample belongs to a study of control samples from healthy donors and cancer patients. This table comes from immunoSEQ multiplex PCR, and its TCRdb copy is limited to in-frame clones, with some not included. The sample contains 110,000 to 150,000 clones, just under 95% of which appear only once. This receptor was identified in a man between 60 and 75 years old with colorectal cancer. Input material: PBMCs.

CDR3 amino acids: CASSFRGRTSGGESSYEQYF. In DNA form, the CDR3 reads TGTGCCAGCAGTTTCAGGGGGCGGACTAGCGGGGGGGAGAGCTCCTACGAGCAGTACTTC. V gene TRBV27 combines with J gene TRBJ2-7; 15 nucleotides agree with TRBD2. Trimming removed 3 bases from V and 0 bases from J; junction bases left unmatched: 12. The CDR3 sequence is 20 residues long. Germline lookup yields CDR1 MNHEY and CDR2 SMNVEV (reference sequence).